What follows is one T cell receptor (beta chain) and its context. Profiling relied on immunoSEQ multiplex PCR, and the TCRdb table lists in-frame clones only, not all of them. In the table there are roughly 41,000 clones, more than 75% of which are singletons. The sample comes from a study of T cell changes during pregnancy in multiple sclerosis. V lost 0 bases and J 0 bases, leaving 8 bases between the germline ends. From germline, CDR1 is MNHNS and CDR2 SASEGT. CDR3 size: 16 residues. This receptor was taken from a female donor with multiple sclerosis, enrolled in a pregnancy study. This sample comprised CD8+ T cells from peripheral blood mononuclear cells, obtained in the third trimester of pregnancy. The rearrangement links TRBV6-1 to TRBJ1-4, with a tentative D call TRBD1 (5 bases). The CDR3 nucleotides read TGTGCCAGCAGTGAAGCGGGGCCTGCAACTAATGAAAAACTGTTTTTT. Protein sequence: CASSEAGPATNEKLFF.